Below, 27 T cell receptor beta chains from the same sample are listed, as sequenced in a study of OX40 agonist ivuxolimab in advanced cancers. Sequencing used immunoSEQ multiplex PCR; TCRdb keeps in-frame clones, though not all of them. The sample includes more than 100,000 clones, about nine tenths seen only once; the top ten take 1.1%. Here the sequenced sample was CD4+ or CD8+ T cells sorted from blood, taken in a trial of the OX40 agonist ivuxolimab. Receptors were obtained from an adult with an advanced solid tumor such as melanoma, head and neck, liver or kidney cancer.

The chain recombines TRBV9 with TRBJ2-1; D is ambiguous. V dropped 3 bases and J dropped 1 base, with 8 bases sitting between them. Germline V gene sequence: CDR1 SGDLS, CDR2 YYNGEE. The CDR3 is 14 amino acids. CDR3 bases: TGTGCCAGCAGCGGGCCTGATTCCTACAATGAGCAGTTCTTC. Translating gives CASSGPDSYNEQFF.

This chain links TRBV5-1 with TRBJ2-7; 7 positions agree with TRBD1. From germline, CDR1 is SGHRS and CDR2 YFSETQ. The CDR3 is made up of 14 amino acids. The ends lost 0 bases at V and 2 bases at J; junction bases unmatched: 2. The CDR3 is CASSLGGQTYEQYF. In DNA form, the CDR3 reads TGCGCCAGCAGCTTGGGGGGACAGACCTACGAGCAGTACTTC.

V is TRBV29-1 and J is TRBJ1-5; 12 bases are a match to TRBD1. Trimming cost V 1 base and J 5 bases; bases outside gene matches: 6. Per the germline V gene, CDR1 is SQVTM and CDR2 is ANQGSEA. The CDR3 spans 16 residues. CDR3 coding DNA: TGCAGCGTTGAAGTTCCGGGACAGGGGGCGGATCAGCCCCAGCATTTT. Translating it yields CSVEVPGQGADQPQHF.

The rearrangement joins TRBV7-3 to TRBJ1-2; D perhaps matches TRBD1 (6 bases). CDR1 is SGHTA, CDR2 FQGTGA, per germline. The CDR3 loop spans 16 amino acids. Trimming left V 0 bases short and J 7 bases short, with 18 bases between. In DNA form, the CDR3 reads TGTGCCAGCAGCTTAACGGGGGGCGTAGCGCCTAGTGGCTACACCTTC. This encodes CASSLTGGVAPSGYTF.

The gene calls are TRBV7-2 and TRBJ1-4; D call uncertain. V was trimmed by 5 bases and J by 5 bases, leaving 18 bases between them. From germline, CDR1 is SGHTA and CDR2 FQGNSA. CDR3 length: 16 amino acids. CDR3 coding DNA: TGTGCCAGCAGCCAAGATAGTCGCGTTCAGAATGAAAAACTGTTTTTT. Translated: CASSQDSRVQNEKLFF.

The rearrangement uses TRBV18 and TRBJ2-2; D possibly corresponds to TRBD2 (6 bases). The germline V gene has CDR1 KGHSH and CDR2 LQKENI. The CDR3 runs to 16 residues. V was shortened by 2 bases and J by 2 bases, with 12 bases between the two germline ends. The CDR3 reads CASSPSLGSNTGELFF. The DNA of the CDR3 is TGTGCCAGCTCACCAAGTCTCGGGAGTAACACCGGGGAGCTGTTTTTT.

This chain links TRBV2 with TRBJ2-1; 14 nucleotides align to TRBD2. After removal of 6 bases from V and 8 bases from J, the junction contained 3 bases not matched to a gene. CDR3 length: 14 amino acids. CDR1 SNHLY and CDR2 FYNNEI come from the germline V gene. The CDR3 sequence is CASRGTSGSYEQFF. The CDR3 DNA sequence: TGTGCCAGCAGGGGGACTAGCGGGAGCTATGAGCAGTTCTTC.

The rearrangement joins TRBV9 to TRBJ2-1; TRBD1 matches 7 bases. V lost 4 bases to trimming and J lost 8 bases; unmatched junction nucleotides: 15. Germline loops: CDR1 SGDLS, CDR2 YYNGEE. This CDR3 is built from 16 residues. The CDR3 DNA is TGTGCCAGCAGCCCACGTAGAGGGGGCGATAGGGATGAGCAGTTCTTC. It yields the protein CASSPRRGGDRDEQFF.

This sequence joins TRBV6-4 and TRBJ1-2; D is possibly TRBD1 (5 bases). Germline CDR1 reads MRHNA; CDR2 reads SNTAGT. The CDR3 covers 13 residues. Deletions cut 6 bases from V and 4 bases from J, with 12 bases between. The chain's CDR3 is CASRPGTGYGYTF. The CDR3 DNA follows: TGTGCCAGCAGGCCCGGGACGGGCTATGGCTACACCTTC.

The CDR3: CASSFSGRSTDTQYF. The CDR3 DNA reads TGTGCCAGCAGCTTTAGCGGGAGAAGTACAGATACGCAGTATTTT. The V call is TRBV7-3, the J call TRBJ2-3; 9 bases map to TRBD2. The CDR3 contains 15 residues. V dropped 3 bases and J dropped 3; count of bases not matched to a gene: 4. Germline V CDR1 and CDR2: SGHTA, FQGTGA.

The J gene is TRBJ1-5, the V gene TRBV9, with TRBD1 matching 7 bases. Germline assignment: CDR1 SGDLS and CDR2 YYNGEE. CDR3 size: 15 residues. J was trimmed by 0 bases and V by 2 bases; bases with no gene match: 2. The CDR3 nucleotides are TGTGCCAGCAGCGTCCAGGGGGATAGCAATCAGCCCCAGCATTTT. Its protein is CASSVQGDSNQPQHF. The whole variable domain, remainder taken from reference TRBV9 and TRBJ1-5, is DSGVTQTPKHLITATGQRVTLRCSPRSGDLSVYWYQQSLDQGLQFLIQYYNGEERAKGNILERFSAQQFPDLHSELNLSSLELGDSALYFCASSVQGDSNQPQHFGDGTRLSIL.

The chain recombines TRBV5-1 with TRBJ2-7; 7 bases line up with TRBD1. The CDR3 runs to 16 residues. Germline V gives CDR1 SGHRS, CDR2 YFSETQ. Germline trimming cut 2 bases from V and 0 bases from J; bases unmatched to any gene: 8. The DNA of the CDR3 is TGCGCCAGCAGCTTCAATCCCAGGGACAGCTCCTACGAGCAGTACTTC. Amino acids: CASSFNPRDSSYEQYF.

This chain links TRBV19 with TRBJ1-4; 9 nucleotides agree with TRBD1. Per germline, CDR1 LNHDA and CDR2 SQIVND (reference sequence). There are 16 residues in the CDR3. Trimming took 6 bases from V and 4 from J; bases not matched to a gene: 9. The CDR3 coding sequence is TGTGCCAGTAGGACAAGACGGACAGGGGTTAATGAAAAACTGTTTTTT. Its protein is CASRTRRTGVNEKLFF. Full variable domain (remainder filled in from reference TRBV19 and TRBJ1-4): DGGITQSPKYLFRKEGQNVTLSCEQNLNHDAMYWYRQDPGQGLRLIYYSQIVNDFQKGDIAEGYSVSREKKESFPLTVTSAQKNPTAFYLCASRTRRTGVNEKLFFGSGTQLSVL.

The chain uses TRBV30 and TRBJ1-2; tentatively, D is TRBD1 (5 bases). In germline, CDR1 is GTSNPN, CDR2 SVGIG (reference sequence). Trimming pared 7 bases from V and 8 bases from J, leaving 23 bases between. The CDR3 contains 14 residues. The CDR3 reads CASHTGQLMGGYTF. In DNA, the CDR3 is TGTGCCTCGCATACAGGACAACTTATGGGGGGCTACACCTTC.

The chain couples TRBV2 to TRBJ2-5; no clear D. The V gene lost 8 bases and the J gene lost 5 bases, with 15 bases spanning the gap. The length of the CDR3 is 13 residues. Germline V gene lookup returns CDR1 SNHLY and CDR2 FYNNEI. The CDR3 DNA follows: TGTGCCAGCCTTTATGGCGAAACGGAGACCCAGTACTTC. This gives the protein CASLYGETETQYF. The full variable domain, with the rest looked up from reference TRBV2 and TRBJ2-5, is EPEVTQTPSHQVTQMGQEVILRCVPISNHLYFYWYRQILGQKVEFLVSFYNNEISEKSEIFDDQFSVERPDGSNFTLKIRSTKLEDSAMYFCASLYGETETQYFGPGTRLLVL.

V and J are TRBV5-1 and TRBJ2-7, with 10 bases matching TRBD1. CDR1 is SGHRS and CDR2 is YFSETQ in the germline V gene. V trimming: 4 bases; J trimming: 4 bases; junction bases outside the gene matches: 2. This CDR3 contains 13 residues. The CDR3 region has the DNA TGCGCCAGCAGCGGGGGACAGGGGTACGAGCAGTACTTC. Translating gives CASSGGQGYEQYF. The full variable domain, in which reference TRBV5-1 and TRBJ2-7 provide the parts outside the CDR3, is KAGVTQTPRYLIKTRGQQVTLSCSPISGHRSVSWYQQTPGQGLQFLFEYFSETQRNKGNFPGRFSGRQFSNSRSEMNVSTLELGDSALYLCASSGGQGYEQYFGPGTRLTVT.

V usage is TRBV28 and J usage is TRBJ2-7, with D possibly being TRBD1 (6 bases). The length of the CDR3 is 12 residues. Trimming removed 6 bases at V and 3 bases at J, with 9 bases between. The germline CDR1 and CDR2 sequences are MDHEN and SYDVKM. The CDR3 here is CASRPDSYEQYF. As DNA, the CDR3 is TGTGCCAGCAGGCCGGACAGCTACGAGCAGTACTTC. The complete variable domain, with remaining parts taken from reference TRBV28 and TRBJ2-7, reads DVKVTQSSRYLVKRTGEKVFLECVQDMDHENMFWYRQDPGLGLRLIYFSYDVKMKEKGDIPEGYSVSREKKERFSLILESASTNQTSMYLCASRPDSYEQYFGPGTRLTVT.

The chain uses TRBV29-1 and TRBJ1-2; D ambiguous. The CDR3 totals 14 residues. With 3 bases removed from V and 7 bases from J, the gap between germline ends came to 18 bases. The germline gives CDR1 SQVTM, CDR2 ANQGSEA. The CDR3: CSVDTGPKIAGYTF. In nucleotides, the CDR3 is TGCAGCGTTGATACCGGGCCCAAGATAGCTGGCTACACCTTC. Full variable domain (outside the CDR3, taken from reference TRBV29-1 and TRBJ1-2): SAVISQKPSRDICQRGTSLTIQCQVDSQVTMMFWYRQQPGQSLTLIATANQGSEATYESGFVIDKFPISRPNLTFSTLTVSNMSPEDSSIYLCSVDTGPKIAGYTFGSGTRLTVV.

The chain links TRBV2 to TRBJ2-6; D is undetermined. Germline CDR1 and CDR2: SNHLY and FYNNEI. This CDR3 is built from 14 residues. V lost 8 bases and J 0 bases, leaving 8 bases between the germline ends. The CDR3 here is CASGRSSGANVLTF. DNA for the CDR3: TGTGCCAGCGGACGGTCCTCTGGGGCCAACGTCCTGACTTTC.

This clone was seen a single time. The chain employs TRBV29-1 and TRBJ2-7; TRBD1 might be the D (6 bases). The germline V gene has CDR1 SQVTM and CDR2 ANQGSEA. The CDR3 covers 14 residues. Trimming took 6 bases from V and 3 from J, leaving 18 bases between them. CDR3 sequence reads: CSVSGSTGNYEQYF. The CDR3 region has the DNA TGCAGCGTCTCCGGGTCTACAGGGAACTACGAGCAGTACTTC.

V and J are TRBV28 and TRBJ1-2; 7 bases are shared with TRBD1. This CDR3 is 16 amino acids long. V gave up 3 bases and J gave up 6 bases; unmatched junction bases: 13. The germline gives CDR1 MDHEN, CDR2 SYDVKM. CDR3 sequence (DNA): TGTGCCAGCAGTTTCACCGGGACAGTCGCTGGAAATGGCTACACCTTC. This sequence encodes CASSFTGTVAGNGYTF.

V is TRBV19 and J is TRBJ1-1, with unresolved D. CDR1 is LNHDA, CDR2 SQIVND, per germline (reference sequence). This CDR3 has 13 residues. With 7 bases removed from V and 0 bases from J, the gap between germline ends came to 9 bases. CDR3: CASKKDLNTEAFF. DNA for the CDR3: TGTGCCAGTAAAAAGGACTTGAACACTGAAGCTTTCTTT. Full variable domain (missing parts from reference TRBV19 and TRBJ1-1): DGGITQSPKYLFRKEGQNVTLSCEQNLNHDAMYWYRQDPGQGLRLIYYSQIVNDFQKGDIAEGYSVSREKKESFPLTVTSAQKNPTAFYLCASKKDLNTEAFFGQGTRLTVV.

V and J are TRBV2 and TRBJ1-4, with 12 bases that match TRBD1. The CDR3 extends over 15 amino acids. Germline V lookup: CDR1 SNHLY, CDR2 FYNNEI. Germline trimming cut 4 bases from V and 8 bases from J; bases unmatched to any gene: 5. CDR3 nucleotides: TGTGCCAGCAGTGGGGGGACAGGGGGCGTCGAAAAACTGTTTTTT. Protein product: CASSGGTGGVEKLFF. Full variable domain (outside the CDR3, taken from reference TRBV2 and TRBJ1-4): EPEVTQTPSHQVTQMGQEVILRCVPISNHLYFYWYRQILGQKVEFLVSFYNNEISEKSEIFDDQFSVERPDGSNFTLKIRSTKLEDSAMYFCASSGGTGGVEKLFFGSGTQLSVL.

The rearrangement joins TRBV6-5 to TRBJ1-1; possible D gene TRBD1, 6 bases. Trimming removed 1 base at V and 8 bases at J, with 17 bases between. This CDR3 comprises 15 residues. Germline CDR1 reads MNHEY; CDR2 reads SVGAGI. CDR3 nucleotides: TGTGCCAGCAGTTACTTCCCGGGGGCGGGACGAGAAGCTTTCTTT. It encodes CASSYFPGAGREAFF.

DNA for the CDR3: TGCGCCAGCAGCTTGGGGGACAGAGAAGAGACCCAGTACTTC. Translating gives CASSLGDREETQYF. The chain joins TRBV5-1 to TRBJ2-5; 7 bases map to TRBD1. The junction had 2 bases not matched to a gene; V was cut back by 0 bases and J by 3 bases. The CDR3 contains 14 residues. CDR1 SGHRS and CDR2 YFSETQ come from the germline V gene. The complete variable domain, with remaining parts taken from reference TRBV5-1 and TRBJ2-5, reads KAGVTQTPRYLIKTRGQQVTLSCSPISGHRSVSWYQQTPGQGLQFLFEYFSETQRNKGNFPGRFSGRQFSNSRSEMNVSTLELGDSALYLCASSLGDREETQYFGPGTRLLVL.

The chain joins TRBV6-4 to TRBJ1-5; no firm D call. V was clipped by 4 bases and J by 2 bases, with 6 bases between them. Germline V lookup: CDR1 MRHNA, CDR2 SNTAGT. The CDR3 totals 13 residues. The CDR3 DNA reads TGTGCCAGCAGTGTTGAGGGCAATCAGCCCCAGCATTTT. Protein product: CASSVEGNQPQHF.

CDR3 in amino acids: CASSKYGKKGQLLSNQPQHF. For the CDR3, the DNA is TGTGCCAGCAGCAAATACGGGAAAAAGGGGCAGCTACTTAGCAATCAGCCCCAGCATTTT. V gene TRBV21-1 combines with J gene TRBJ1-5. TRBV21-1 is a recognized pseudogene. The CDR3 has 20 amino acids.